This TCR beta chain appears in the sequencing data of a study of blood T cell repertoires in COVID-19. In the study overall: COVID-19 samples collected from the United States, Italy and Spain covered acute and convalescent phases. Nucleic acid was either cDNA or gDNA, and it came from T cells, B-cell-depleted T cells, or PBMCs.

The V and J ends lost 1 base and 7 bases, in that order; junction bases with no gene match: 3. The length of the CDR3 is 14 residues. Germline V gives CDR1 SEHNR, CDR2 FQNEAQ (reference sequence). Under the authors' procedure: Amplified reference gene primers provided the basis for estimating nucleated cell counts. Profiled with immunoSEQ multiplex PCR; TCRdb holds only in-frame clones, not every one. V and J calls and clone size are as listed in that table; D and trimming were resolved from the DNA. The repertoire holds 250,000 to 300,000 clones, with approximately 91% as singletons. Sequenced: peripheral blood. The chain uses TRBV7-9 and TRBJ1-5, with 8 bases fitting TRBD1. The clonotype originates from a woman aged 25 to 39 with acute or convalescent COVID-19. CDR3 amino acids: CASSLGTGYQPQHF. The CDR3 region has the DNA TGTGCCAGCAGCTTAGGGACAGGGTACCAGCCCCAGCATTTT.